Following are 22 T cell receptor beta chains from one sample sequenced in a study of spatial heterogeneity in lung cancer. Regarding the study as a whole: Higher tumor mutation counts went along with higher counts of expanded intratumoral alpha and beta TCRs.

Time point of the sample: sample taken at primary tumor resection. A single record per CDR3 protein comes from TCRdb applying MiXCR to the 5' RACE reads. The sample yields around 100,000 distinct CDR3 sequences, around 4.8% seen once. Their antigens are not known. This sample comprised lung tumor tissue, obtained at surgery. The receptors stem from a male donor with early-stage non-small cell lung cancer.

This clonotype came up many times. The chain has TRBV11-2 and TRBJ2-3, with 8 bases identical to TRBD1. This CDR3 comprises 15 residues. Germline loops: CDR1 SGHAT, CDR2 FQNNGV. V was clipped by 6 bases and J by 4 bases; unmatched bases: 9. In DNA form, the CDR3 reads TGTGCCAGCAGGCCTACAGGGGGTCCCGCAGATACGCAGTATTTT. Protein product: CASRPTGGPADTQYF.

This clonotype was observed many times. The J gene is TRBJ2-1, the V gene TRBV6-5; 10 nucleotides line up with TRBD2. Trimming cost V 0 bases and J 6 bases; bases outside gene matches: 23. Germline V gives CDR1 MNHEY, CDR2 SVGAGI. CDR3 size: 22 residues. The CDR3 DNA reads TGTGCCAGCAGTTACTCCTTTAGTAGTATACTAGCGGGACCCCAGCGAGGCAATGAGCAGTTCTTC. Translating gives CASSYSFSSILAGPQRGNEQFF.

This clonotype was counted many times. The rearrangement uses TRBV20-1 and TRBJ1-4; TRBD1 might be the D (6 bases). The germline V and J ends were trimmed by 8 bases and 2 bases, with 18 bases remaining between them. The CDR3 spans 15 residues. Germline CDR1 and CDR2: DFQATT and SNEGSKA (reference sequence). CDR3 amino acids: CSILPGEGTNEKLFF. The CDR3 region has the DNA TGCAGTATCCTTCCAGGGGAGGGGACTAATGAAAAACTGTTTTTT.

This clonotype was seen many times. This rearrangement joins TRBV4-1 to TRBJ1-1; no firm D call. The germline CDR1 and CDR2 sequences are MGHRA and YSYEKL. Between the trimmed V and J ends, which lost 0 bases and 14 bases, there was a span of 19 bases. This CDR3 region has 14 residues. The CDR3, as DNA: TGCGCCAGCAGCCAAGATCTTTTTGGAGGGATGAAGTTCTTT. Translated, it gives CASSQDLFGGMKFF.

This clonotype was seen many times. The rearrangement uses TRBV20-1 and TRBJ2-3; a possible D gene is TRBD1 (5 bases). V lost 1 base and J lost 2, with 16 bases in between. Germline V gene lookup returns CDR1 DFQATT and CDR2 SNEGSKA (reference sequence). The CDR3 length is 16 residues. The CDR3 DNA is TGCAGTGCTAGAGTTTTTGAGACAGCCTCCACAGATACGCAGTATTTT. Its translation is CSARVFETASTDTQYF.

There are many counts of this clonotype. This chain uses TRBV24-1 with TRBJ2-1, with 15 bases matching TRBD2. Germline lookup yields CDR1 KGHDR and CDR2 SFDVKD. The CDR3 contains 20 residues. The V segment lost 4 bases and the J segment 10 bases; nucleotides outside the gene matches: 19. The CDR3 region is CATSDPGLAGGPVALGEQFF. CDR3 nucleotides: TGTGCCACCAGTGACCCTGGACTAGCGGGAGGGCCAGTGGCTCTAGGGGAGCAGTTCTTC.

Written as DNA, the CDR3 is TGTGCCATCAGTGACCCGGGACTAGCGGGAGGAGGGACTTACACCGGGGAGCTGTTTTTT. Amino acids: CAISDPGLAGGGTYTGELFF. J is TRBJ2-2 and V is TRBV10-3; TRBD2 matches at 15 bases. CDR1 is ENHRY, CDR2 SYGVKD, per germline. This CDR3 region has 20 residues. V lost 3 bases, J lost 3 bases, and 11 bases stayed unmatched.

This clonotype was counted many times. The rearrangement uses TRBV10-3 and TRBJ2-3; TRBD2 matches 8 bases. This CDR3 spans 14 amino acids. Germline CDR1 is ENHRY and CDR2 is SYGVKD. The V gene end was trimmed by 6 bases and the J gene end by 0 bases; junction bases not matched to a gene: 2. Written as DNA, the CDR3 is TGTGCCATCAGGGCGGGAGGTAGCACAGATACGCAGTATTTT. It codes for CAIRAGGSTDTQYF.

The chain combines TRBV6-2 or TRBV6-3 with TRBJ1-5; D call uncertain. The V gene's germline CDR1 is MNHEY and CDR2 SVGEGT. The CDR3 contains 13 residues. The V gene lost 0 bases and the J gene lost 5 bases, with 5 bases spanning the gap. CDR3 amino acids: CASSYSSHQPQHF. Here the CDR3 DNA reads TGTGCCAGCAGTTACTCGAGTCATCAGCCCCAGCATTTT.

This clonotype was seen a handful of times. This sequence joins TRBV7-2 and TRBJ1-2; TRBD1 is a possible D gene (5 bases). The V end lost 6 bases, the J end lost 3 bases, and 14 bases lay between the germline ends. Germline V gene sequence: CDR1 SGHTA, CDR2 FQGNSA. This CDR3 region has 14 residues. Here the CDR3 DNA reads TGTGCCAGCAGTCCGCGGGACGGCTACTATGGCTACACCTTC. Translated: CASSPRDGYYGYTF.

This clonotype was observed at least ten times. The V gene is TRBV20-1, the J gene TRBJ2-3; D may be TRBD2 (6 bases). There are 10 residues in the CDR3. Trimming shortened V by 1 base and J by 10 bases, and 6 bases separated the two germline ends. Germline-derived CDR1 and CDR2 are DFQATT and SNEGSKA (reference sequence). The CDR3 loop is CSARVAAQYF. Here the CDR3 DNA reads TGCAGTGCTAGAGTAGCGGCGCAGTATTTT.

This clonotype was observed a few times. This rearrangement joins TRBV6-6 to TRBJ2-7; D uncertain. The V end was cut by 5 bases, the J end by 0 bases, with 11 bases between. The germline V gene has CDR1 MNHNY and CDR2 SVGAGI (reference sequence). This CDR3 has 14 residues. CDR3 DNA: TGTGCCAGCAGTGGGTCTTCGAGCTCCTACGAGCAGTACTTC. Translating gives CASSGSSSSYEQYF.

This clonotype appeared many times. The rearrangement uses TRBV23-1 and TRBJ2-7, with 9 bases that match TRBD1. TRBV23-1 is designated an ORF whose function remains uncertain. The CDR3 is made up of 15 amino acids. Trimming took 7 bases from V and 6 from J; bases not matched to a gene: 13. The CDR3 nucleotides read TGCGCCAGCAAGCAATTCGGGACAGGGAGTTCCGAGCAGTACTTC. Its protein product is CASKQFGTGSSEQYF.

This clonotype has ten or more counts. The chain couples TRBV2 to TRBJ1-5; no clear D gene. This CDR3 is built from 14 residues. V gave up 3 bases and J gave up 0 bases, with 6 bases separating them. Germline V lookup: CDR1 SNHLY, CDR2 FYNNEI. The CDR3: CASSDRISNQPQHF. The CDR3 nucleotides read TGTGCCAGCAGTGACAGAATTAGCAATCAGCCCCAGCATTTT.

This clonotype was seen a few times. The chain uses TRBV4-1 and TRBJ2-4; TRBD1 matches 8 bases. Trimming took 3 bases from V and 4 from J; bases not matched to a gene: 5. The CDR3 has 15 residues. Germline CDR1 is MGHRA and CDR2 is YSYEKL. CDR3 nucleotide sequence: TGCGCCAGCAGCCAGGCCGGGACAGGAAAAAACATTCAGTACTTC. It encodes CASSQAGTGKNIQYF.

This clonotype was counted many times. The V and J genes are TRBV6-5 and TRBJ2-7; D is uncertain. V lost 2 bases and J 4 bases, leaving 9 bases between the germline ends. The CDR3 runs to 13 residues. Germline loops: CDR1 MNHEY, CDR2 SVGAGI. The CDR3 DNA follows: TGTGCCAGCAGTTACCGACCGGGTTACGAGCAGTACTTC. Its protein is CASSYRPGYEQYF.

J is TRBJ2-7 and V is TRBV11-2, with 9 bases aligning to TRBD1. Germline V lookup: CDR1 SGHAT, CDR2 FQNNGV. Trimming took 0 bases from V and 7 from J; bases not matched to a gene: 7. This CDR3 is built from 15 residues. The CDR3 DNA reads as TGTGCCAGCAGCTTAGATTACAGGGGGCCGTATGAGCAGTACTTC. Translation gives CASSLDYRGPYEQYF.

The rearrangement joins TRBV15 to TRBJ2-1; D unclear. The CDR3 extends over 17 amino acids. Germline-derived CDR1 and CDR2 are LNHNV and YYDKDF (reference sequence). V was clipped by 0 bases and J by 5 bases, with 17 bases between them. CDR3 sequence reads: CATSRDRLWTGDNEQFF. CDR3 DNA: TGTGCCACCAGCAGAGATCGGCTCTGGACCGGAGACAATGAGCAGTTCTTC.

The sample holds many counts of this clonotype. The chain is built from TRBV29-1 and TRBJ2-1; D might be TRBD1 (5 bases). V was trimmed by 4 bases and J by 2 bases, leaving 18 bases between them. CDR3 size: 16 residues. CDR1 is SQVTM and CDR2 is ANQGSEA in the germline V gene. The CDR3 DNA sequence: TGCAGCGTTGGGGTAAAGGGGTACGGCCCCTACAATGAGCAGTTCTTC. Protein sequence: CSVGVKGYGPYNEQFF.

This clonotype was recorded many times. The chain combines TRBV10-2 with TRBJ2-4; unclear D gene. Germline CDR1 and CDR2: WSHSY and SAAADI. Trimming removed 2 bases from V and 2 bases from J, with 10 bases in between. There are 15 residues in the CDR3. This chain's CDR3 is CASSENGRSKNIQYF. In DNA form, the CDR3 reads TGCGCCAGCAGTGAGAATGGCAGATCCAAAAACATTCAGTACTTC.

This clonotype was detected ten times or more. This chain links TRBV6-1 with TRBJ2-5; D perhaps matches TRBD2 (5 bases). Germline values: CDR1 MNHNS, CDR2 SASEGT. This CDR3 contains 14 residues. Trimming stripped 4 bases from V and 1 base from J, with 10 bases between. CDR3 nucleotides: TGTGCCAGCAGTGGGGTAGCGCTCCAAGAGACCCAGTACTTC. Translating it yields CASSGVALQETQYF.

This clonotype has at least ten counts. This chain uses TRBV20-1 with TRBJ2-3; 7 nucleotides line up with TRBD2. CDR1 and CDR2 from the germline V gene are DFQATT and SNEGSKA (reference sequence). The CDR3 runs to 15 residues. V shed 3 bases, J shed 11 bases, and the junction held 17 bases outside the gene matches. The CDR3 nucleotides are TGCAGTGCTAGTTCTCCTAGCGGAGACAAGATTGGGCAGTATTTT. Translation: CSASSPSGDKIGQYF.